The entry below describes one T cell receptor beta chain. The sample is drawn from a study of T cells expressing NK-cell markers. No DNA is given; TCRdb re-called the 5' RACE reads and lists each CDR3 protein once. This sample contains about 160,000 distinct CDR3 sequences. The CDR3 loop spans 13 amino acids. From germline, CDR1 is DFQATT and CDR2 SNEGSKA (reference sequence). Sequenced material: blood T cells: a sorted CD56 or NKG2C T cell subset, CD4+ or CD8+ T cells, or bulk PBMC T cells (not recorded which). The J gene is TRBJ2-7, the V gene TRBV20-1; TCRdb's D gene call, TRBD1, goes unchecked for lack of DNA. This clonotype originated in a woman between 18 and 75 years old in good health. CDR3 in amino acids: CSANRDATYEQYF.